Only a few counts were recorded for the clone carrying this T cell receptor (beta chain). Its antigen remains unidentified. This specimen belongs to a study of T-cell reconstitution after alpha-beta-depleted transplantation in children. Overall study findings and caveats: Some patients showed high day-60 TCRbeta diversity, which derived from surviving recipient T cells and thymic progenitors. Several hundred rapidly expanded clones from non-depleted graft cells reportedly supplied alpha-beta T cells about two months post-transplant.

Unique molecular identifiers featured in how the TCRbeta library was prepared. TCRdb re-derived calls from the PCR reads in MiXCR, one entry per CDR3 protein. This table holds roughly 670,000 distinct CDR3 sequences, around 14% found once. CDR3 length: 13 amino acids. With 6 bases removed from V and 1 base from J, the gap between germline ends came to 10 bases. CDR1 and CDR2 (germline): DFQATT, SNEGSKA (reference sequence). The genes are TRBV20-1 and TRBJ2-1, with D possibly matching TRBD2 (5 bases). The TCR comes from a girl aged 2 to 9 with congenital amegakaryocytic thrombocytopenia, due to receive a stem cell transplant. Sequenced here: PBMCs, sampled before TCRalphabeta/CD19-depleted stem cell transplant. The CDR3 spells CSAVAGSYNEQFF. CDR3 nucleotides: TGCAGTGCCGTCGCGGGTTCCTACAATGAGCAGTTCTTC.